A selection of T cell receptor beta chains follows, all from one sample in a study of cytomegalovirus exposure and HLA in healthy donors. Profiled with immunoSEQ multiplex PCR; TCRdb holds only in-frame clones, not every one. The sample has some 72,000 clones; about 96% are singletons. The sequenced sample was PBMCs. All receptors come from a man younger than 35 in good health and CMV-seropositive. Each CDR3 is given with its conserved first and last residue. Fields, in order: V gene, J gene, clone size, D gene, CDR3 protein, CDR3 DNA. D genes are given only for firm matches. Some rows mark clone size as missing; the rest say once, few, many or name a class of expanded clone.

V: TRBV29-1; J: TRBJ1-1; size: few; D: .; CDR3: CSGLDGDTEAFF; DNA: TGCAGCGGACTGGACGGGGACACTGAAGCTTTCTTT
V: TRBV7-9; J: TRBJ1-1; size: .; D: .; CDR3: CASSLGAKGRSNTEAFF; DNA: TGTGCCAGCAGCTTGGGGGCCAAAGGCCGGTCGAACACTGAAGCTTTCTTT
V: TRBV30; J: TRBJ2-3; size: .; D: .; CDR3: CAWTPGLLTDTQYF; DNA: TGTGCCTGGACCCCGGGACTTCTAACAGATACGCAGTATTTT
V: TRBV11-2; J: TRBJ2-1; size: .; D: TRBD1; CDR3: CASSLVHRGIDEQFF; DNA: TGTGCCAGCAGCTTAGTGCACAGGGGTATCGATGAGCAGTTCTTC
V: TRBV7-8; J: TRBJ2-1; size: .; D: TRBD2; CDR3: CASSLGASGRSSSYNEQFF; DNA: TGTGCCAGCAGCTTAGGGGCTAGCGGGAGATCGAGCTCCTACAATGAGCAGTTCTTC
V: TRBV6-5; J: TRBJ2-2; size: .; D: TRBD1; CDR3: CASRQGANTGELFF; DNA: TGTGCCAGCAGACAGGGGGCGAACACCGGGGAGCTGTTTTTT
V: TRBV30; J: TRBJ2-7; size: .; D: .; CDR3: CAWSPRTETYEQYF; DNA: TGTGCCTGGAGTCCGCGGACAGAAACCTACGAGCAGTACTTC
V: TRBV18; J: TRBJ2-3; size: .; D: TRBD2; CDR3: CASSVAGATDTQYF; DNA: TGTGCCAGCTCAGTAGCGGGAGCAACAGATACGCAGTATTTT
V: TRBV4-1; J: TRBJ1-4; size: .; D: TRBD1; CDR3: CASSQAGGLATNEKLFF; DNA: TGCGCCAGCAGCCAAGCAGGGGGACTGGCAACTAATGAAAAACTGTTTTTT
V: TRBV11-2; J: TRBJ2-7; size: .; D: .; CDR3: CASSQGVAYEQYF; DNA: TGTGCCAGCAGCCAAGGAGTGGCCTACGAGCAGTACTTC
V: TRBV10-3; J: TRBJ1-5; size: .; D: .; CDR3: CAISDHEAQPQHF; DNA: TGTGCCATCAGTGACCATGAGGCGCAGCCCCAGCATTTT
V: TRBV30; J: TRBJ2-7; size: .; D: TRBD1; CDR3: CAWEGTGYYEQYF; DNA: TGTGCCTGGGAGGGGACAGGATACTACGAGCAGTACTTC
V: TRBV7-3; J: TRBJ2-1; size: .; D: .; CDR3: CASSWTGLLNEQFF; DNA: TGTGCCAGCAGCTGGACGGGACTCTTAAATGAGCAGTTCTTC
V: TRBV6-5; J: TRBJ1-2; size: .; D: TRBD1; CDR3: CASSYSQGGYGYTF; DNA: TGTGCCAGCAGTTACTCACAGGGGGGCTATGGCTACACCTTC
V: TRBV25-1; J: TRBJ1-3; size: .; D: .; CDR3: CASIGWGNTIYF; DNA: TGTGCCAGCATTGGCTGGGGAAACACCATATATTTT
V: TRBV12-1; J: TRBJ1-5; size: .; D: .; CDR3: CASSLDSPGFNQPQHF; DNA: TGTGCCAGCAGCTTAGACAGCCCAGGGTTCAATCAGCCCCAGCATTTT
V: TRBV4-1; J: TRBJ2-1; size: .; D: .; CDR3: CASSVRDSQLSSYNEQFF; DNA: TGCGCCAGCAGCGTCCGGGACTCACAACTAAGCTCCTACAATGAGCAGTTCTTC
V: TRBV2; J: TRBJ2-2; size: .; D: TRBD1; CDR3: CASSPLTGGTGELFF; DNA: TGTGCCAGCAGTCCGCTGACAGGGGGCACCGGGGAGCTGTTTTTT
V: TRBV6-1; J: TRBJ2-2; size: once; D: .; CDR3: CASSAQRNGELFF; DNA: TGTGCCAGCAGTGCACAGCGGAACGGGGAGCTGTTTTTT
V: TRBV10-2; J: TRBJ2-7; size: .; D: TRBD1; CDR3: CASSESARGLGYEQYF; DNA: TGCGCCAGCAGTGAGTCGGCTAGGGGGCTGGGCTACGAGCAGTACTTC
V: TRBV6-1; J: TRBJ2-5; size: .; D: TRBD1; CDR3: CASNPGTAQETQYF; DNA: TGTGCCAGCAACCCCGGGACAGCACAAGAGACCCAGTACTTC
V: TRBV7-8; J: TRBJ1-5; size: .; D: TRBD1; CDR3: CASSPGQGGNQPQHF; DNA: TGTGCCAGCAGCCCCGGACAGGGCGGAAATCAGCCCCAGCATTTT
V: TRBV7-9; J: TRBJ1-2; size: .; D: .; CDR3: CASSSRGGYGYTF; DNA: TGTGCCAGCAGCTCGAGAGGGGGCTATGGCTACACCTTC
V: TRBV19; J: TRBJ1-2; size: .; D: TRBD1; CDR3: CASGTGQGVFNYGYTF; DNA: TGTGCCAGTGGAACGGGACAGGGTGTGTTTAACTATGGCTACACCTTC
V: TRBV4-1; J: TRBJ2-3; size: .; D: .; CDR3: CASSQQPGFSTDTQYF; DNA: TGCGCCAGCAGCCAACAACCGGGGTTCAGCACAGATACGCAGTATTTT
V: TRBV14; J: TRBJ1-2; size: few; D: .; CDR3: CASSRTVTHYGYTF; DNA: TGTGCCAGCAGCCGAACTGTTACCCACTATGGCTACACCTTC
V: TRBV4-1; J: TRBJ1-1; size: .; D: TRBD1; CDR3: CASSPRDSYEAFF; DNA: TGCGCCAGCAGCCCCCGGGACAGTTATGAAGCTTTCTTT
V: TRBV28; J: TRBJ1-2; size: once; D: .; CDR3: CASSFNSEGGGYTF; DNA: TGTGCCAGCAGTTTCAACTCTGAAGGGGGTGGCTACACCTTC
V: TRBV7-9; J: TRBJ2-7; size: .; D: .; CDR3: CASRKFESSYEQYF; DNA: TGTGCCAGCAGAAAATTCGAGAGCTCCTACGAGCAGTACTTC
V: TRBV7-2; J: TRBJ2-6; size: .; D: .; CDR3: CASSLWASGANVLTF; DNA: TGTGCCAGCAGCCTATGGGCCTCTGGGGCCAACGTCCTGACTTTC
V: TRBV28; J: TRBJ1-2; size: .; D: TRBD1; CDR3: CASSDGQGSAGYTF; DNA: TGTGCCAGCAGTGATGGACAGGGTTCCGCTGGCTACACCTTC
V: TRBV6-1; J: TRBJ1-5; size: once; D: .; CDR3: CASGVSGMTIQPQHF; DNA: TGTGCCAGCGGAGTTTCGGGAATGACTATTCAGCCCCAGCATTTT
V: TRBV18; J: TRBJ2-7; size: .; D: TRBD2; CDR3: CASSPSSGRSGEQYF; DNA: TGTGCCAGCTCTCCCAGTAGCGGGAGATCTGGCGAGCAGTACTTC
V: TRBV11-3; J: TRBJ2-2; size: .; D: TRBD2; CDR3: CASSLDWTSGNTGELFF; DNA: TGTGCCAGCAGCTTAGACTGGACTAGCGGGAACACCGGGGAGCTGTTTTTT
V: TRBV6-6; J: TRBJ2-7; size: .; D: .; CDR3: CASSLDSDYEQYF; DNA: TGTGCCAGCAGCTTGGACAGTGACTACGAGCAGTACTTC
V: TRBV6-1; J: TRBJ1-2; size: .; D: TRBD1; CDR3: CASWETGRDHGYTF; DNA: TGTGCCAGCTGGGAGACAGGGCGGGACCATGGCTACACCTTC
V: TRBV29-1; J: TRBJ2-7; size: .; D: TRBD1; CDR3: CSAAGQGLYEQYF; DNA: TGCAGCGCCGCCGGACAGGGACTCTACGAGCAGTACTTC
V: TRBV2; J: TRBJ2-7; size: few; D: .; CDR3: CASRDQGLYYEQYF; DNA: TGTGCCAGCAGGGATCAGGGACTCTACTACGAGCAGTACTTC
V: TRBV6-4; J: TRBJ2-1; size: .; D: TRBD2; CDR3: CASSDASGSVNEQFF; DNA: TGTGCCAGCAGTGACGCGAGCGGGAGTGTCAATGAGCAGTTCTTC
V: TRBV7-3; J: TRBJ2-1; size: .; D: TRBD2; CDR3: CASSDGLAGRSYNEQFF; DNA: TGTGCCAGCAGCGACGGACTAGCGGGACGCTCCTACAATGAGCAGTTCTTC
V: TRBV18; J: TRBJ1-1; size: .; D: .; CDR3: CASSPTTGTEAFF; DNA: TGTGCCAGCTCACCGACGACTGGCACTGAAGCTTTCTTT